A selection of T cell receptor beta chains follows, all from one sample in a study of human T cells and chemical hapten exposure. Using its own MiXCR run on the 5' RACE reads, TCRdb lists one record per CDR3 protein. Among about 140,000 distinct CDR3 sequences listed, roughly 4% were seen once. Receptor source: a female donor in good health. CDR3s include the opening cysteine and the closing phenylalanine or tryptophan.

v_call cdr3_aa
TRBV12-3/TRBV12-4 CASSLQEGGGEQFF
TRBV12-3/TRBV12-4 CASSFLGGHEQFF
TRBV5-1 CASSLEGRNEKLFF
TRBV29-1 CSASQGTDTQYF
TRBV7-9 CASSFHRRYEQYF
TRBV5-5 CASIPEGWGDTEAFF
TRBV5-1 CASSLAVSGHYNEQFF
TRBV3-1 CASSQAGPRYGYTF
TRBV30 CAWSAPGHGYTF
TRBV20-1 CSARDHLQVAYGYTF
TRBV6-1 CASSAGLPSFFAIF
TRBV28 CASSPPLAGGLETQYF
TRBV9 CASSVRGSPGANVLTF
TRBV12-3/TRBV12-4 CASSPSGPRGYGYTF
TRBV5-1 CASSLDSYNEQFF
TRBV3-1 CASSQGTGTGELFF
TRBV12-3/TRBV12-4 CASSLGNRLGTEAFF
TRBV20-1 CSARDPRGQGTQYF
TRBV27 CASSLQPYSNQPQHF
TRBV9 CASSVGRFNSPLHF
TRBV28 CASSPGQGINQPQHF
TRBV27 CASKLKGGSDPEAFF
TRBV3-1 CASSQRLAGGPDTQYF
TRBV3-2 CASSQGHRVLQPQHF
TRBV5-1 CASSPGTQETQYF
TRBV16 CASSQFRRAYEQYF
TRBV5-4 CASSSGDRDNTEAFF
TRBV20-1 CSPTVTDTQYF
TRBV2 CASSETCTDTQYF
TRBV6-1 CAALHLDRGYEQYF
TRBV30 CAWSPAYEQYF
TRBV7-9 CASSPHGADSGANVLTF
TRBV15 CATSRVTRKADTQYF
TRBV20-1 CSARRGQGGTEAFF
TRBV18 CASSPLAGETEQYF
TRBV19 CASGGETANTEAFF
TRBV18 CASSPSARYDEQYF
TRBV18 CASSPPGAKLFF
TRBV20-1 CSARDPDGGEKLFF
TRBV5-1 CASSSPGQNTEAFF
TRBV6-2/TRBV6-3 CASSYVVGTQYF
TRBV7-2 CASSSSWTSGGGEQFF
TRBV7-2 CASSLVGHLYQETQYF
TRBV28 CASSLRFRWDGYTF
TRBV18 CASSPSSDHSYEQYF
TRBV10-3 CAISALIGDEQFF
TRBV16 CASSQSYAYTF
TRBV28 CASSNDYNEAFF
TRBV6-6 CASSAGAGNQPQHF
TRBV5-1 CASSSKVGGAGGETQYF
TRBV10-3 CAISEGPDTQYF
TRBV5-1 CASSLVVTNTDTQYF
TRBV11-2 CASSLDDVVGLLQKSSYNEQFF
TRBV2 CASSGRQKSYQETQYF
TRBV5-4 CASSSRTDHNSPLHF
TRBV10-3 CAISGALGTRGYEQYF
TRBV30 CAWSTLTSNQPQHF
TRBV5-5 CASSLGIAGLSNQPQHF
TRBV13 CASSSDATEAFF
TRBV5-1 CASSLQGPGELFF